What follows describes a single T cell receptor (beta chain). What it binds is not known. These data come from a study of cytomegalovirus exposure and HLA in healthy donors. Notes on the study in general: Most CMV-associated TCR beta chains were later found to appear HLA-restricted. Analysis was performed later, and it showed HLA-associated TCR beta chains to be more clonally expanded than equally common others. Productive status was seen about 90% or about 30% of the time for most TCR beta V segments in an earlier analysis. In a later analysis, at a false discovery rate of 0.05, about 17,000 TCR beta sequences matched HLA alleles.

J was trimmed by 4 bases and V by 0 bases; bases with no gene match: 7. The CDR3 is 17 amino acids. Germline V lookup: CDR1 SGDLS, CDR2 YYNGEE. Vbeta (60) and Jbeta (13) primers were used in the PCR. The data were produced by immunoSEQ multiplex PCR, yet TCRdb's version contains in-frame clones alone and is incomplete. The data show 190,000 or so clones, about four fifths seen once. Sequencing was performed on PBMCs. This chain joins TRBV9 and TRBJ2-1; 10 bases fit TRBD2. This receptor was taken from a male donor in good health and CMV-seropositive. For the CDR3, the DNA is TGTGCCAGCAGCGTAGGGCCTCTAGCGGGGGTATACAATGAGCAGTTCTTC. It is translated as CASSVGPLAGVYNEQFF.